This T cell receptor (beta chain) was captured in a study of blood T cell repertoires in COVID-19. Per the study methods: Cell counts per sample came from amplifying reference gene primers. TCRdb's copy holds only in-frame clones and misses some; the assay was immunoSEQ multiplex PCR. The V and J calls and clone size are taken from that table; D and trimming were inferred from the DNA. The sample includes approximately 220,000 clones, about 80% of them seen just once. Material for sequencing was PBMCs or T cells enriched from blood (not recorded which). This clonotype originated in a middle-aged woman who had been exposed to COVID-19.

CDR3 in DNA: TGCGCCAGCAGCCAAACTACGGGGGGGAATCAGCCCCAGCATTTT. Translated, it gives CASSQTTGGNQPQHF. The chain links TRBV4-1 to TRBJ1-5, with D possibly matching TRBD1 (5 bases). V gave up 2 bases and J gave up 4 bases, with 12 bases separating them. The CDR3 length is 15 residues. CDR1 and CDR2 (germline): MGHRA, YSYEKL.